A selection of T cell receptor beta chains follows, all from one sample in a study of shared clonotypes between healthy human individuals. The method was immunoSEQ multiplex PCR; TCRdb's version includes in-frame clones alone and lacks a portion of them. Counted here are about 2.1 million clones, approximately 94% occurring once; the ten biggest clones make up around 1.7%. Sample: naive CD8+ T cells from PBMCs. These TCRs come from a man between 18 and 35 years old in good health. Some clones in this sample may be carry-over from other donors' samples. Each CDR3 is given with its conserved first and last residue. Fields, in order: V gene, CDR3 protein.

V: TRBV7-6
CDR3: CASSLNRGGEAFF

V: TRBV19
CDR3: CASRPNVGGRAKETQYF

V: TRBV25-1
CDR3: CATITSGRHQETQYF

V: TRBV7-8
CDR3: CASSLKGGGPNYGYTF

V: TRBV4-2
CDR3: CASSLGQSSEAFF

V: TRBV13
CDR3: CASSLPTVGYGYTF

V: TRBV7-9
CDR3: CASSLSAGGREQYF

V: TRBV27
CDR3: CASSPTYGDYGYTF

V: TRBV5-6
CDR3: CASSTPVSQQYF

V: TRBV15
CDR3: CATSSPEREGEQFF

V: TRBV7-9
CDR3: CASSSGQTRYSNQPQHF

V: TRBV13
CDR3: CASSLAGTGNTEAFF

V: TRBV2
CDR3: CASNRVAGVRNEQYF

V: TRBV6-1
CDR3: CASLGVSYEQYF

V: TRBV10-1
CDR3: CASSESRAGTEAFF

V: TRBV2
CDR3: CASSDGRGDNEQFF

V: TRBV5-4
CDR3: CASSLGGSRYNEQFF

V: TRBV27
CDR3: CASSLLKTTGEKNEQYF

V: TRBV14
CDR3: CASSQTPGVSHEQYF

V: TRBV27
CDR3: CASSLLDSAEAFF

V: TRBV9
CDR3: CASSVDSSYEQYF

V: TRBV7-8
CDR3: CASSLLTARGEQYF

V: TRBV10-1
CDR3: CASKAAARWLGTDTQYF

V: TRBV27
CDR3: CASSLRGAGEQFF

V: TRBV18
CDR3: CASSPRVSGTYNEQFF

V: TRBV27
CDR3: CASSFRGQSQPQHF

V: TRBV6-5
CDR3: CASRPPGGGSNEQFF

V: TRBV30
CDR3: CAWSGDRGPEAFF

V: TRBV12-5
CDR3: CASGWGTEAFF

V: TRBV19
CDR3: CASSGGRANEQFF

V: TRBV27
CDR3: CASSWGSSYGYTF

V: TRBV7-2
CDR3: CASSSRGEREVETQYF

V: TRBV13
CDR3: CASSPRLAEQETQYF